These 25 T cell receptor beta chains were sequenced from one sample in a study of human T cells and chemical hapten exposure. In TCRdb, the RACE reads were re-called with MiXCR into one record per CDR3 protein. The data show roughly 52,000 distinct CDR3 sequences, roughly 11% seen once. Time point described: patch test 1, 2 weeks after DPC sensitization. Treatment described: therapeutic diphenylcyclopropenone sensitization with weekly scalp DPC. Total RNA extraction was carried out from unfractionated whole blood. The starting material was whole blood, obtained in connection with sensitization to the hapten diphenylcyclopropenone (DPC). These receptors all stem from a woman aged 40 to 50 with alopecia areata. Some clones in this sample may be carry-over from other donors' samples.

This clonotype was observed a handful of times. The chain joins TRBV28 to TRBJ2-7, with TRBD1 matching 7 bases. CDR1 MDHEN and CDR2 SYDVKM come from the germline V gene. The CDR3 contains 14 residues. V trimming: 7 bases; J trimming: 0 bases; junction bases outside the gene matches: 6. CDR3 nucleotides: TGTGCCAGCAATAGACAGGGCCGCTCCTACGAGCAGTACTTC. Protein product: CASNRQGRSYEQYF.

This clonotype showed up many times. The J gene is TRBJ1-5, the V gene TRBV28; no firm D call. Between the trimmed V and J ends, which lost 3 bases and 5 bases, there was a span of 14 bases. CDR1 and CDR2 from the germline V gene are MDHEN and SYDVKM. This CDR3 contains 15 residues. The CDR3 nucleotides are TGTGCCAGCAGTTTTCCTCGGACCGCTTATCAGCCCCAGCATTTT. Protein product: CASSFPRTAYQPQHF.

The chain is built from TRBV7-8 and TRBJ2-5, with 7 bases aligning to TRBD1. The V gene's germline CDR1 is SGHVS and CDR2 FQNEAQ. The CDR3 consists of 16 residues. V gave up 2 bases and J gave up 2 bases; unmatched junction bases: 8. CDR3 protein: CASSLQGPGGQETQYF. CDR3 nucleotide sequence: TGTGCCAGCAGCTTACAAGGTCCAGGGGGTCAAGAGACCCAGTACTTC.

J is TRBJ2-5 and V is TRBV5-6; 7 bases line up with TRBD1. The length of the CDR3 is 12 residues. The junction had 1 base not matched to a gene; V was cut back by 4 bases and J by 4 bases. Germline CDR1 is SGHDT and CDR2 is YYEEEE. CDR3 DNA: TGTGCCAGCAGCCGGACAGGAGAGACCCAGTACTTC. The encoded protein is CASSRTGETQYF.

A single count supports this clonotype. Possible read error: a much larger clone is one base away. This chain links TRBV7-8 with TRBJ1-1; D unclear. The CDR3 totals 16 residues. Germline lookup yields CDR1 SGHVS and CDR2 FQNEAQ. V was clipped by 4 bases and J by 1 base, with 16 bases between them. This CDR3 reads CASSSRRVAGNTEAFF. The DNA of the CDR3 is TGTGCCAGCAGCTCACGTCGGGTGGCTGGGAACACTGAAGCTTTCTTT. Filled out from reference TRBV7-8 and TRBJ1-1, the complete variable domain reads GAGVSQSPRYKVAKRGQDVALRCDPISGHVSLFWYQQALGQGPEFLTYFQNEAQLDKSGLPSDRFFAERPEGSVSTLKIQRTQQEDSAVYLCASSSRRVAGNTEAFFGQGTRLTVV.

This clonotype was observed at least ten times. The chain recombines TRBV28 with TRBJ1-1; D uncertain. The CDR3 sequence is 13 residues long. The V end was cut by 5 bases, the J end by 2 bases, with 9 bases between. Germline CDR1 is MDHEN and CDR2 is SYDVKM. This CDR3 is CASSGPVNTEAFF. CDR3 DNA sequence: TGTGCCAGCAGTGGCCCGGTTAACACTGAAGCTTTCTTT.

This clonotype appeared a few times. J is TRBJ2-5 and V is TRBV4-1; D is ambiguous. Trimming removed 2 bases from V and 2 bases from J, with 15 bases in between. The germline V gene encodes CDR1 MGHRA and CDR2 YSYEKL. The CDR3 runs to 16 residues. This CDR3 is CASSQRFQAIQETQYF. Here the CDR3 DNA reads TGCGCCAGCAGCCAAAGGTTCCAGGCTATACAAGAGACCCAGTACTTC.

The V call is TRBV11-2, the J call TRBJ2-3; no clear D gene. CDR3 length: 15 amino acids. Trimming stripped 2 bases from V and 0 bases from J, with 9 bases between. Germline V gene data show CDR1 as SGHAT and CDR2 as FQNNGV. The DNA for the CDR3 is TGTGCCAGCAGCTTACGCCGGATGAGCACAGATACGCAGTATTTT. This sequence encodes CASSLRRMSTDTQYF.

The V and J genes are TRBV12-3 or TRBV12-4 and TRBJ1-1; D unclear. The germline V and J ends were trimmed by 6 bases and 1 base, with 9 bases remaining between them. This CDR3 has 13 residues. The CDR3 sequence: CASSSDRNTEAFF. In DNA, the CDR3 is TGTGCCAGCAGCTCGGACCGGAACACTGAAGCTTTCTTT.

This clonotype was seen more than once but under ten times. This sequence joins TRBV6-2 or TRBV6-3 and TRBJ1-2; possible D gene TRBD1, 5 bases. Germline loops: CDR1 MNHEY, CDR2 SVGEGT. The CDR3 contains 16 residues. V lost 6 bases and J 0 bases, leaving 17 bases between the germline ends. CDR3 sequence (DNA): TGTGCCAGCAGCCCGGTTCTGGGGCGAACTAACTATGGCTACACCTTC. Translating gives CASSPVLGRTNYGYTF.

This clonotype was detected a few times. The chain has TRBV4-1 and TRBJ2-1, with 7 bases that match TRBD2. The length of the CDR3 is 16 residues. CDR1 and CDR2 from the germline V gene are MGHRA and YSYEKL. After removal of 0 bases from V and 9 bases from J, the junction contained 11 bases not matched to a gene. CDR3 in DNA: TGCGCCAGCAGCCAAGATAGGGCGGCTAGCGGTGGTGAGCAGTTCTTC. It translates to CASSQDRAASGGEQFF.

This clonotype came up many times. This chain uses TRBV7-2 with TRBJ2-3, with D unresolved. The V gene's germline CDR1 is SGHTA and CDR2 FQGNSA. Trimming removed 6 bases at V and 2 bases at J, with 3 bases between. There are 11 residues in the CDR3. Here the CDR3 reads CASSSTDTQYF. The CDR3 region has the DNA TGTGCCAGCAGTTCCACAGATACGCAGTATTTT.

This clonotype was seen many times. The V call is TRBV6-5, the J call TRBJ1-5; 7 bases are a match to TRBD1. The V gene end was trimmed by 5 bases and the J gene end by 0 bases; junction bases not matched to a gene: 4. The V gene's germline CDR1 is MNHEY and CDR2 SVGAGI. This CDR3 is 15 amino acids long. CDR3 in DNA: TGTGCCAGCAGTCCAGGGGGGAATAGCAATCAGCCCCAGCATTTT. This translates into CASSPGGNSNQPQHF.

This clonotype was seen only a few times. V usage is TRBV7-6 and J usage is TRBJ1-4; 7 nucleotides line up with TRBD1. The junction had 2 bases not matched to a gene; V was cut back by 0 bases and J by 7 bases. CDR3 length: 14 amino acids. Germline CDR1 and CDR2: SGHVS and FNYEAQ. DNA for the CDR3: TGTGCCAGCAGCTTAGCGGCAGGGGGTGAAAAACTGTTTTTT. Translation gives CASSLAAGGEKLFF.

This clonotype was seen ten or more times. The rearrangement uses TRBV9 and TRBJ2-1; D is perhaps TRBD2 (6 bases). The germline gives CDR1 SGDLS, CDR2 YYNGEE. This CDR3 comprises 16 residues. Trimming took off 2 bases at V and 0 bases at J, with 12 bases between the two ends. This CDR3 is CASSVGAGSSYNEQFF. CDR3 bases: TGTGCCAGCAGCGTCGGGGCGGGGAGCTCCTACAATGAGCAGTTCTTC.

In its sample, this clonotype was seen a few times. The V and J genes are TRBV12-5 and TRBJ2-2; no firm D call. Germline V gives CDR1 LGHNT, CDR2 FRNRAP. V lost 7 bases and J lost 5, with 5 bases in between. The CDR3 loop spans 11 amino acids. The chain's CDR3 is CASARTGELFF. The DNA for the CDR3 is TGTGCTAGTGCGCGGACCGGGGAGCTGTTTTTT.

Comments on this clonotype: The junction departs from germline at one end; a sequencing error may be responsible. V gene TRBV7-9 combines with J gene TRBJ2-7; TRBD2 matches 8 bases. Germline CDR1 is SEHNR and CDR2 is FQNEAQ (reference sequence). The CDR3 is made up of 16 amino acids. CDR3 sequence reads: CASNLGRGGDSYEQYF. CDR3 nucleotide sequence: TGTGCCAGCAACTTAGGCCGGGGGGGAGACAGCTACGAGCAGTACTTC.

This clonotype was seen a handful of times. This chain links TRBV20-1 with TRBJ2-5, with a possible D match to TRBD2 (6 bases). This CDR3 spans 13 amino acids. CDR1 is DFQATT, CDR2 SNEGSKA, per germline (reference sequence). V lost 5 bases, J lost 4 bases, and 14 bases lay in between. The DNA of the CDR3 is TGCAGTGCTCCTTCAGGAGGGCGAGAGACCCAGTACTTC. This translates into CSAPSGGRETQYF.

The chain combines TRBV7-2 with TRBJ1-3; D is ambiguous. The CDR3 loop spans 17 amino acids. Trimming removed 1 base from V and 0 bases from J, with 13 bases in between. Germline V gene sequence: CDR1 SGHTA, CDR2 FQGNSA. The CDR3 DNA is TGTGCCAGCAGCTTAGAGGGCTCCTCGTACTCTGGAAACACCATATATTTT. Translated: CASSLEGSSYSGNTIYF.

This chain connects TRBV20-1 to TRBJ1-4, with D tentatively TRBD1 (5 bases). The CDR3 contains 13 residues. V was shortened by 7 bases and J by 4 bases, with 13 bases between the two germline ends. Germline CDR1 is DFQATT and CDR2 is SNEGSKA (reference sequence). Here the CDR3 DNA reads TGCAGTGTCGGCGGGACGGTTAATGAAAAACTGTTTTTT. Its protein product is CSVGGTVNEKLFF.

Many counts were recorded for this clonotype. The chain recombines TRBV7-6 with TRBJ2-3, with 15 bases lining up with TRBD2. Germline loops: CDR1 SGHVS, CDR2 FNYEAQ. With V trimmed by 5 bases and J by 4 bases, 13 bases remained unmatched. There are 19 residues in the CDR3. CDR3 loop: CASSPKPGLAGGPADTQYF. The CDR3 DNA reads as TGTGCCAGCAGCCCCAAGCCGGGACTAGCGGGGGGACCGGCAGATACGCAGTATTTT.

The table lists this clonotype with a few counts. The chain is built from TRBV6-6 and TRBJ1-4; 7 nucleotides match TRBD1. CDR3 size: 18 residues. Looked up from germline, CDR1 is MNHNY and CDR2 is SVGAGI (reference sequence). V shed 5 bases and J 1 base; nucleotides not matched to a gene: 13. The CDR3: CASSPTPGQTRTNEKLFF. CDR3 nucleotide sequence: TGTGCCAGCAGTCCTACCCCGGGACAGACCAGAACTAATGAAAAACTGTTTTTT.

By proportion, this clonotype is medium-sized. The genes are TRBV18 and TRBJ1-1; TRBD1 agrees at 10 bases. V was pared by 0 bases and J by 4 bases, with 8 bases of the junction left unmatched. The CDR3 totals 17 residues. Per the germline V gene, CDR1 is KGHSH and CDR2 is LQKENI. The CDR3 region has the DNA TGTGCCAGCTCACCACCGGGGACAGGGGCAGATAGCACTGAAGCTTTCTTT. Protein: CASSPPGTGADSTEAFF.

The chain links TRBV16 to TRBJ1-1; 9 positions agree with TRBD1. This CDR3 comprises 14 residues. The V segment lost 0 bases and the J segment 11 bases; nucleotides outside the gene matches: 7. Per the germline V gene, CDR1 is KGHSY and CDR2 is FQNENV. The CDR3 coding sequence is TGTGCCAGCAGCCAATCGGCACAGGGGGCGTCGGCTTTCTTT. This translates into CASSQSAQGASAFF. The whole variable domain, remainder taken from reference TRBV16 and TRBJ1-1, is GEEVAQTPKHLVRGEGQKAKLYCAPIKGHSYVFWYQQVLKNEFKFLISFQNENVFDETGMPKERFSAKCLPNSPCSLEIQATKLEDSAVYFCASSQSAQGASAFFGQGTRLTVV.

The chain joins TRBV7-6 to TRBJ2-3; D not certain. This CDR3 has 15 residues. V gave up 5 bases and J gave up 6 bases, with 18 bases separating them. Germline V gives CDR1 SGHVS, CDR2 FNYEAQ. CDR3 coding DNA: TGTGCCAGCAGCCTAAGCGTCAGTAATTCGGATACGCAGTATTTT. This sequence encodes CASSLSVSNSDTQYF.